This paragraph covers one TCR beta chain sequence. No antigen is known for it. Base qualities are not provided; no much larger clone lies one nucleotide away. The sample belongs to a study of radiotherapy plus CTLA-4 blockade in lung cancer (dated by TCRdb to 2016 to 2018). For the study in its entirety: Objective responses were observed in about 17% of enrolled patients, and disease control was achieved in 31%. General findings and caveats noted by the study authors: TCR clones derived from tumors expanded in peripheral blood after treatment with radiotherapy and ipilimumab. Early dynamic changes in blood T cell clones, together with increased serum interferon-beta after radiation, were reported as the strongest predictors of response.

Focal radiation therapy combined with CTLA-4 blockade (ipilimumab) was tested in patients with chemo-refractory metastatic non-small-cell lung cancer. Library generation was performed with the immunoSEQ multiplex PCR assay. Imported from immuneACCESS, the table was reduced by TCRdb to in-frame sequences with V and J called. These copies leave out some clones; in studies compared against another copy, an unresolved V gene accounts for under half, and the cause of the remainder is not known. This sample is represented by roughly 75,000 clones; about four fifths of them were singletons. Roughly 22% of the sample is held by the ten biggest clonotypes. From cysteine to phenylalanine, the CDR3 is 15 amino acids long. CDR3 DNA is the only sequence kept; it has 45 bases, read in frame from the first base. In the germline V gene (reference sequence), CDR1 corresponds to SEHNR and CDR2 to FQNEAQ. V is cut by 5 bases and J by 2 bases, and the space between the germline ends is 15 bases.

The TCR originated in a human donor with non-small cell lung cancer whose response to radiotherapy plus ipilimumab could not be evaluated. Some clones in this sample may be carry-over from other donors' samples. The material was peripheral blood, obtained from a patient treated with radiotherapy plus ipilimumab. This chain joins TRBV7-9 to TRBJ2-5; confidence is insufficient to name the D gene. The DNA reads TGTGCCAGCAGCCAACTTGAGACAACACAAGAGACCCAGTACTTC. It translates as CASSQLETTQETQYF.